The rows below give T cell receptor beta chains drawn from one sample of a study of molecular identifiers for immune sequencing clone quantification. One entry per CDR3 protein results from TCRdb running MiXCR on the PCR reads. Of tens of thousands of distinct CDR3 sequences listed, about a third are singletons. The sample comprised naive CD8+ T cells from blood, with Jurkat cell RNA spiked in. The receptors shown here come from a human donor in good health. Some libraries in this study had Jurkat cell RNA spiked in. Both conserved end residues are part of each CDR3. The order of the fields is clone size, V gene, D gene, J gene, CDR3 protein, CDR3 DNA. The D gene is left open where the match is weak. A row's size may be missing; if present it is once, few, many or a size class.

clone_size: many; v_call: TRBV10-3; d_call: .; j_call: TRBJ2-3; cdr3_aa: CAIKATTDTQYF; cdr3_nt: TGTGCCATCAAAGCGACCACAGATACGCAGTATTTT
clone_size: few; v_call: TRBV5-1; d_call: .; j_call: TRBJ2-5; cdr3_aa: CASSLGQGETQYF; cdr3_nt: TGCGCCAGCAGCTTGGGCCAGGGGGAGACCCAGTACTTC
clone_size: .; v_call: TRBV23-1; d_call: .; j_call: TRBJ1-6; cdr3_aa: CASILGGTYGLALHF; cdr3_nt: TGCGCCAGCATCCTGGGGGGGACGTATGGTTTGGCCCTCCACTTT
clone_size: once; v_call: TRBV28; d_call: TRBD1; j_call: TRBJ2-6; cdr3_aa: CASSLLGQGPLGANVLTF; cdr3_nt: TGTGCCAGCAGTTTATTAGGACAGGGCCCCCTTGGGGCCAACGTCCTGACTTTC
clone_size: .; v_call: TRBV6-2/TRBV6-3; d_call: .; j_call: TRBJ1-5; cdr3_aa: CASSYSGALSNQPQHF; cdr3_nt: TGTGCCAGCAGTTACTCAGGGGCTCTTAGCAATCAGCCCCAGCATTTT
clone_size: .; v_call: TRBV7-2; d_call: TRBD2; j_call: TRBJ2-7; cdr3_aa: CASGGWTSGSAVEQYF; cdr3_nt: TGTGCCAGCGGCGGCTGGACTAGCGGGAGTGCTGTCGAGCAGTACTTC
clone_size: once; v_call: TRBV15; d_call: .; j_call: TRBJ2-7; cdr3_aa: CATSREGEYEQYF; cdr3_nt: TGTGCCACCAGCAGAGAAGGGGAATACGAGCAGTACTTC
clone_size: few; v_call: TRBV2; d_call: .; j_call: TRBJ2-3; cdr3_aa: CASSEAVTWTQYF; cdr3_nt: TGTGCCAGCAGTGAAGCGGTCACGTGGACGCAGTATTTT
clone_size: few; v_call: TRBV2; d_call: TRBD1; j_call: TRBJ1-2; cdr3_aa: CATQEQGRRMDGYTF; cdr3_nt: TGTGCCACCCAGGAACAGGGGAGGAGAATGGATGGCTACACCTTC
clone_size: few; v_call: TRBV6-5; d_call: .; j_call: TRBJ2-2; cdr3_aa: CASSYSFAGELFF; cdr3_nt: TGTGCCAGCAGTTACTCCTTTGCCGGGGAGCTGTTTTTT
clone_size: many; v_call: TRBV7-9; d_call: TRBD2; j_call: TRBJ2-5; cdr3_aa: CASSYSGSGSETQYF; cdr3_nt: TGTGCCAGCAGCTATAGCGGGAGCGGCAGTGAGACCCAGTACTTC
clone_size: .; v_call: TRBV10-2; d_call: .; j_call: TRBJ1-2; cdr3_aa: CASTQGPFVFTF; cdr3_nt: TGCGCCAGCACGCAGGGACCATTCGTATTTACCTTC
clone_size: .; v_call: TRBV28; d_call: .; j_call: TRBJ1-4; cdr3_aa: CAGSSDKEKLFF; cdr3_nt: TGTGCCGGCAGTTCGGACAAAGAAAAACTGTTTTTT
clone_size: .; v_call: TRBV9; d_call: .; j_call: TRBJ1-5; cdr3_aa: CASSVGGFGNQPQHF; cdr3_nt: TGTGCCAGCAGCGTAGGAGGGTTCGGTAATCAGCCCCAGCATTTT
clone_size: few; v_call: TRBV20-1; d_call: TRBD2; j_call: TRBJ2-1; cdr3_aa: CSAVDSGRAYNEQFF; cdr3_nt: TGCAGTGCCGTAGATAGCGGGAGGGCCTACAATGAGCAGTTCTTC
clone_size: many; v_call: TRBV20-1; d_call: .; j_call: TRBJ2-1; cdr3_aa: CSARGEGLEQFF; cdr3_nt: TGCAGTGCTAGAGGAGAGGGTCTTGAGCAGTTCTTC
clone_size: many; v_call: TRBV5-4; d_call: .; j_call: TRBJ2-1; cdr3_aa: CASSSPRTYNEQFF; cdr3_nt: TGTGCCAGCAGCTCACCGCGGACCTACAATGAGCAGTTCTTC
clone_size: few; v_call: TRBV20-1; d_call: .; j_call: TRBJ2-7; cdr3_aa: CSATRQEVYEQYF; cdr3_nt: TGCAGTGCTACAAGACAGGAAGTCTACGAGCAGTACTTC
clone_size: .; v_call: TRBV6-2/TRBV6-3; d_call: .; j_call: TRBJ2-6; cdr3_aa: CASSYDWAASSEANVLTF; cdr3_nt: TGTGCCAGCAGTTACGATTGGGCAGCCAGCTCTGAGGCCAACGTCCTGACTTTC
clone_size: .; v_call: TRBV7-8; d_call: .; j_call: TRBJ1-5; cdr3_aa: CASSSADRDINQPQHF; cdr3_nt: TGTGCCAGCAGCTCGGCCGACCGGGACATAAATCAGCCCCAGCATTTT
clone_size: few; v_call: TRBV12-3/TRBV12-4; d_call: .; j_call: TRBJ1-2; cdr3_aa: CASSLGLTGHLIYGYTF; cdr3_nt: TGTGCCAGCAGTTTAGGTCTTACGGGACACTTAATCTATGGCTACACCTTC
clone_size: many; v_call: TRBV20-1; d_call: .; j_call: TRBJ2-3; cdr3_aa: CSASGQDTDTQYF; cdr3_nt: TGCAGTGCTAGTGGGCAAGATACAGATACGCAGTATTTT
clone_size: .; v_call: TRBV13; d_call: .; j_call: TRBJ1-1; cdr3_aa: CASSLTGAKTEAFF; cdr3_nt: TGTGCCAGCAGCCTCACCGGGGCGAAAACTGAAGCTTTCTTT
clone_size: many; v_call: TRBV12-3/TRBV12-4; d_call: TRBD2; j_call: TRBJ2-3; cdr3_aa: CASSLFRLAGGYSHTDTQYF; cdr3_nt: TGTGCCAGCAGTTTATTTAGACTAGCGGGAGGGTACTCCCACACAGATACGCAGTATTTT
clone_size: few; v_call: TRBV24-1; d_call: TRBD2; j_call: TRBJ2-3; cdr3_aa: CATSEGTSGTDTQYF; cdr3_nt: TGTGCCACCAGTGAGGGGACTAGCGGGACAGATACGCAGTATTTT
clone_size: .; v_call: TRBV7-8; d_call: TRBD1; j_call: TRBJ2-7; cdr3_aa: CASSGTGAYEQYF; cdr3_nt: TGTGCCAGCAGCGGGACAGGAGCCTACGAGCAGTACTTC
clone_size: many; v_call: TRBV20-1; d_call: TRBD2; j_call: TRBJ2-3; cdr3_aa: CSAPPPASGYTDTQYF; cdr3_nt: TGCAGTGCCCCTCCTCCGGCTAGCGGTTACACAGATACGCAGTATTTT
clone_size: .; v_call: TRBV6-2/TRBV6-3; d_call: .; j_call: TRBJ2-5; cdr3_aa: CASSHGRLPRETQYF; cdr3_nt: TGTGCCAGCAGCCACGGACGTTTACCTCGGGAGACCCAGTACTTC
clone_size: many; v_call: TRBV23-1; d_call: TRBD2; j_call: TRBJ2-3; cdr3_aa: CASSPGTSGSSTDTQYF; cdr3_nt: TGCGCCAGCAGCCCCGGGACTAGCGGGAGCAGCACAGATACGCAGTATTTT
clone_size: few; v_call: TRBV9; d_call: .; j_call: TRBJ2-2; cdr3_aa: CASSVVSTGELFF; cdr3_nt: TGTGCCAGCAGCGTAGTTTCTACCGGGGAGCTGTTTTTT
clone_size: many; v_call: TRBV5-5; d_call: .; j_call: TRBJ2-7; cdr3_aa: CASSQGTPWEQYF; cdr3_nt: TGTGCCAGCAGCCAGGGGACTCCCTGGGAGCAGTACTTC
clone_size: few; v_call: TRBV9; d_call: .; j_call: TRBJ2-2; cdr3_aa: CASSVAEAGRAGELFF; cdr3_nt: TGTGCCAGCAGCGTAGCTGAGGCAGGAAGGGCCGGGGAGCTGTTTTTT
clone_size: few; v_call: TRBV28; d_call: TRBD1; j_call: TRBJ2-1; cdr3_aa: CASSSRQGFIYNEQFF; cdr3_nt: TGTGCCAGCAGTTCCCGACAGGGATTCATCTACAATGAGCAGTTCTTC
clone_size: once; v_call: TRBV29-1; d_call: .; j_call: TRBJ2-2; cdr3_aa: CSVTTVSGTGELIF; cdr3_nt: TGCAGCGTTACTACCGTAAGCGGCACCGGGGAGCTGATATTT
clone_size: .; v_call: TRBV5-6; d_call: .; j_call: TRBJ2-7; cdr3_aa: CASSSAAPYEQYF; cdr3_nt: TGTGCCAGCAGCTCAGCCGCCCCCTACGAGCAGTACTTC
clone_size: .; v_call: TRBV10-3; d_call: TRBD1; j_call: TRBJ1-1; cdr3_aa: CAISESGQGAAEAFF; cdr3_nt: TGTGCCATCAGTGAGTCGGGACAGGGGGCCGCTGAAGCTTTCTTT
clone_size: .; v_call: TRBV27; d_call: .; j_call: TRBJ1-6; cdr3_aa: CASSLGSMPPLHF; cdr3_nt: TGTGCCAGCAGTTTAGGAAGTATGCCACCCCTCCACTTT
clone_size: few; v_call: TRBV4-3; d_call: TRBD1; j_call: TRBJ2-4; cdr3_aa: CASSQATPGQGYIQYF; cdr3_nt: TGCGCCAGCAGCCAGGCTACACCGGGACAGGGTTACATTCAGTACTTC
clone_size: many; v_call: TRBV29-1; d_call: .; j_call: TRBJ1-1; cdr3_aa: CSVCRLNTEAFF; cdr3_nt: TGCAGCGTTTGTAGGTTGAACACTGAAGCTTTCTTT